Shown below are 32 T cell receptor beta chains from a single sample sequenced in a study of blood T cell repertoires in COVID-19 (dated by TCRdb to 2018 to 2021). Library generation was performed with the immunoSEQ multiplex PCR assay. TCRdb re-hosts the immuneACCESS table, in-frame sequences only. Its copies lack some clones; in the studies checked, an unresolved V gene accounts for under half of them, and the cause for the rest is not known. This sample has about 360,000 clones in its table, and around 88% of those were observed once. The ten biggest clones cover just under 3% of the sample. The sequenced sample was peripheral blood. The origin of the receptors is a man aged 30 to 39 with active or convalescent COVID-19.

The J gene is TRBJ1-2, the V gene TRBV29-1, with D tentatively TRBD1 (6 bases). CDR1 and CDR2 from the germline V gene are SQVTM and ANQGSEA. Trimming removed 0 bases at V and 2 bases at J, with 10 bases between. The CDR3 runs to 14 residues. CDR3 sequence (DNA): TGCAGCGTTGAAGATAGCCAGGGGAACTATGGCTACACCTTC. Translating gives CSVEDSQGNYGYTF. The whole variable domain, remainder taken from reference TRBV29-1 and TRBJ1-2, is SAVISQKPSRDICQRGTSLTIQCQVDSQVTMMFWYRQQPGQSLTLIATANQGSEATYESGFVIDKFPISRPNLTFSTLTVSNMSPEDSSIYLCSVEDSQGNYGYTFGSGTRLTVV.

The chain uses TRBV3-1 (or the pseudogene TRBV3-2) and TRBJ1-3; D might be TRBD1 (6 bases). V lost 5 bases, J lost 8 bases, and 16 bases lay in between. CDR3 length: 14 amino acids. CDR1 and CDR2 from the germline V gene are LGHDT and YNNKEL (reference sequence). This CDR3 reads CASSNTGNGDTIYF. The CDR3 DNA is TGTGCCAGCAGCAACACAGGGAATGGCGACACCATATATTTT.

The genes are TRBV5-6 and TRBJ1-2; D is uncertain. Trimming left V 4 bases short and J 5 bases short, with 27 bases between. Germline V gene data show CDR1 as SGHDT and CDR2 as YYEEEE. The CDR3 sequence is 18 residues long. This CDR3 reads CASSLPGEGSLLPYGYTF. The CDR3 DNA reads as TGTGCCAGCAGCCTTCCCGGTGAGGGCAGTCTCCTCCCTTATGGCTACACCTTC. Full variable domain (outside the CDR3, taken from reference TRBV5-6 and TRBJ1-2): DAGVTQSPTHLIKTRGQQVTLRCSPKSGHDTVSWYQQALGQGPQFIFQYYEEEERQRGNFPDRFSGHQFPNYSSELNVNALLLGDSALYLCASSLPGEGSLLPYGYTFGSGTRLTVV.

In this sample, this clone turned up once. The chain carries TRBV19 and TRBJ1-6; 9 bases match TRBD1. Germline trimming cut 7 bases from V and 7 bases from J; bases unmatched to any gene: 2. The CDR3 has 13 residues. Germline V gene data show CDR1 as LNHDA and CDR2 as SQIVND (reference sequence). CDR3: CASNRGRNSPLHF. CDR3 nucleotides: TGTGCCAGTAACAGGGGGCGGAATTCACCCCTCCACTTT.

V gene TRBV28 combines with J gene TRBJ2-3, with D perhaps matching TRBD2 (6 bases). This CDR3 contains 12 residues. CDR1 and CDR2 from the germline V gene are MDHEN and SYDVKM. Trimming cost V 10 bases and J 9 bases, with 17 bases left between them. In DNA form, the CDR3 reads TGTGCCAACTCCTTGGGGGGAGGCACGCAGTATTTT. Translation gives CANSLGGGTQYF.

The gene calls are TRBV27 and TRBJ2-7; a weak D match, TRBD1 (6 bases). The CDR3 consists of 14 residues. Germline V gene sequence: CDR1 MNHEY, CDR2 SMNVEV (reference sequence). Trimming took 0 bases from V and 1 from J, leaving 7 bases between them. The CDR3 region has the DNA TGTGCCAGCAGTTTATCCGACAGGTCCTACGAGCAGTACTTC. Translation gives CASSLSDRSYEQYF.

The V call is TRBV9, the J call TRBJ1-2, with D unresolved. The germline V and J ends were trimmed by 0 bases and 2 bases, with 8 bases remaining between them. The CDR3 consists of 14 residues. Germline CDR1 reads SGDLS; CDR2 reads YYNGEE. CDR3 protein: CASSVGWANYGYTF. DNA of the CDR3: TGTGCCAGCAGCGTAGGGTGGGCGAACTATGGCTACACCTTC.

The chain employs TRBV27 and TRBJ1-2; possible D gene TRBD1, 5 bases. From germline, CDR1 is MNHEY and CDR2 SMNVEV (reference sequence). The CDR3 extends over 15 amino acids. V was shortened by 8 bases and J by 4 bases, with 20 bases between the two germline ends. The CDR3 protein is CASGFSGGGLYGYTF. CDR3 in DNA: TGTGCCAGCGGCTTCTCCGGGGGGGGACTCTATGGCTACACCTTC.

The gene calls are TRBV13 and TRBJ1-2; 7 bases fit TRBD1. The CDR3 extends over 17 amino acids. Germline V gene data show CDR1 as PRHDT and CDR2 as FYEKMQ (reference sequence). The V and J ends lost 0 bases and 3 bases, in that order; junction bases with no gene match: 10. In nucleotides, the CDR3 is TGTGCCAGCAGCTTAGGGAGAGGGGGACAGACTTACTATGGCTACACCTTC. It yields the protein CASSLGRGGQTYYGYTF.

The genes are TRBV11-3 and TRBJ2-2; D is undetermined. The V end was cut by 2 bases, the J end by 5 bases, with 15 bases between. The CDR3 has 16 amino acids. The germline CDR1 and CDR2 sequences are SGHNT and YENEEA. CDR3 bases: TGTGCCAGCAGCTTATCTGTAGGCGGTGTTACCGGGGAGCTGTTTTTT. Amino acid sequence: CASSLSVGGVTGELFF.

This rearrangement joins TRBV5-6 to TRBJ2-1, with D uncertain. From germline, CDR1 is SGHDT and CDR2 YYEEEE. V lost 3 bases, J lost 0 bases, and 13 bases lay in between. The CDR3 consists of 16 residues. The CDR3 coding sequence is TGTGCCAGCAGCTCCCTGGGTGGCGGCTCCTACAATGAGCAGTTCTTC. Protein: CASSSLGGGSYNEQFF. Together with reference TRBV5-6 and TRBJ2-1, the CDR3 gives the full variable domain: DAGVTQSPTHLIKTRGQQVTLRCSPKSGHDTVSWYQQALGQGPQFIFQYYEEEERQRGNFPDRFSGHQFPNYSSELNVNALLLGDSALYLCASSSLGGGSYNEQFFGPGTRLTVL.

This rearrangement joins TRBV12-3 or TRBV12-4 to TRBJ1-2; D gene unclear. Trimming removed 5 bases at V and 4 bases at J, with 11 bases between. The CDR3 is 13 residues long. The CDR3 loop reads CASSRAGGYGYTF. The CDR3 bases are TGTGCCAGCAGTCGGGCGGGCGGCTATGGCTACACCTTC.

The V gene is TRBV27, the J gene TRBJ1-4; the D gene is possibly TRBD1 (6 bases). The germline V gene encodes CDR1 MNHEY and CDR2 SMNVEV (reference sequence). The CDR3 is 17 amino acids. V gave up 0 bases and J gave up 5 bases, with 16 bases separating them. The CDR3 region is CASSLSGWPGQNEKLFF. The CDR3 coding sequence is TGTGCCAGCAGTTTATCGGGTTGGCCGGGACAAAATGAAAAACTGTTTTTT.

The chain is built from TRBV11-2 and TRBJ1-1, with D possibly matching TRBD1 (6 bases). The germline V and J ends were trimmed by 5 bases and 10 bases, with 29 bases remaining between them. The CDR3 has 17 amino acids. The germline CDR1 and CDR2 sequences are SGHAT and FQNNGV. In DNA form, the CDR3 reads TGTGCCAGCAGCCCACAGGCCTCAAACCAGGGGCAAAGGGGAGCTTTCTTT. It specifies CASSPQASNQGQRGAFF.

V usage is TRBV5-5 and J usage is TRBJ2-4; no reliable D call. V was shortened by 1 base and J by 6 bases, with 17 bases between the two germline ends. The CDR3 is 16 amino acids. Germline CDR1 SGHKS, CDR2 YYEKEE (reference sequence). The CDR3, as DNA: TGTGCCAGCAGCTTGTCCGCAGCCGCAACAGTAAACATTCAGTACTTC. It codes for CASSLSAAATVNIQYF.

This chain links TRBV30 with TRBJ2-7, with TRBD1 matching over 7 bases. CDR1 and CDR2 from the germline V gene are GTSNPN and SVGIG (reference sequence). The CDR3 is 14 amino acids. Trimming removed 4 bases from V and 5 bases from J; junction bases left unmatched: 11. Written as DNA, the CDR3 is TGTGCCTGGACGATACAGGGGATGCGGCACGAGCAGTACTTC. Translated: CAWTIQGMRHEQYF.

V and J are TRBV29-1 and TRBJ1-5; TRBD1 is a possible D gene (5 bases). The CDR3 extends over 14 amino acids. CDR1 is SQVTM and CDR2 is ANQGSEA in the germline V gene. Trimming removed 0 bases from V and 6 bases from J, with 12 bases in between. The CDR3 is CSVEEGGSGQPQHF. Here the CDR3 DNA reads TGCAGCGTTGAAGAGGGGGGTTCCGGTCAGCCCCAGCATTTT.

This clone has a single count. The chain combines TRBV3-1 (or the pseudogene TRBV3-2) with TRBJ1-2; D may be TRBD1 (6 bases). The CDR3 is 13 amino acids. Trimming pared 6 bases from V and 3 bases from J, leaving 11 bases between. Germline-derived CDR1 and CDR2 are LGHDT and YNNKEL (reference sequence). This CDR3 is CASSLRGYYGYTF. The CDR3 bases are TGTGCCAGCAGTCTCAGGGGTTACTATGGCTACACCTTC.

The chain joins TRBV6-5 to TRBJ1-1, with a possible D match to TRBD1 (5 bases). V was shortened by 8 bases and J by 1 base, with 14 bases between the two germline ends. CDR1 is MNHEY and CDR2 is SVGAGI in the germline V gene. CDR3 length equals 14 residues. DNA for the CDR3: TGTGCCAGCGGGGGACCCGGGGGGAACACTGAAGCTTTCTTT. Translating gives CASGGPGGNTEAFF.

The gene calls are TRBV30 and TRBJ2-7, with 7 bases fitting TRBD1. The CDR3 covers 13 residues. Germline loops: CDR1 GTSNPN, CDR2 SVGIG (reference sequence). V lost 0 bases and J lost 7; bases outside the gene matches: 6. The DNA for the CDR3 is TGTGCCTGGAGTGTAAGGGGGCCCGCGGAGCAGTACTTC. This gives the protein CAWSVRGPAEQYF.

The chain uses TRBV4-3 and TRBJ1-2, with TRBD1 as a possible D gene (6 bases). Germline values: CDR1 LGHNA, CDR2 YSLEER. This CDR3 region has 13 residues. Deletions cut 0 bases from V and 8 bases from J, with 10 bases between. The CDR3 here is CASSQDLTGGYTF. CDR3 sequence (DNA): TGCGCCAGCAGCCAAGATCTTACAGGGGGCTACACCTTC.

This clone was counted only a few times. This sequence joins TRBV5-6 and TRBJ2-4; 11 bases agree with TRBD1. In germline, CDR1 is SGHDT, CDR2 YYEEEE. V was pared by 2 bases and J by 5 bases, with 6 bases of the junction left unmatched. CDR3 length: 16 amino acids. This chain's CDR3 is CASSFGTGGSQNIQYF. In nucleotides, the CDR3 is TGTGCCAGCAGCTTCGGGACAGGGGGTAGCCAAAACATTCAGTACTTC.

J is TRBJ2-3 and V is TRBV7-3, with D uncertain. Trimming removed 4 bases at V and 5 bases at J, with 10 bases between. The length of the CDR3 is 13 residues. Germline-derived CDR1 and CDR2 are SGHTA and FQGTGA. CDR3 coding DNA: TGTGCCAGCAGCTCGTCGCCAGGAGATACGCAGTATTTT. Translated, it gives CASSSSPGDTQYF. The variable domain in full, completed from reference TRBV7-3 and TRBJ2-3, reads GAGVSQTPSNKVTEKGKYVELRCDPISGHTALYWYRQSLGQGPEFLIYFQGTGAADDSGLPNDRFFAVRPEGSVSTLKIQRTERGDSAVYLCASSSSPGDTQYFGPGTRLTVL.

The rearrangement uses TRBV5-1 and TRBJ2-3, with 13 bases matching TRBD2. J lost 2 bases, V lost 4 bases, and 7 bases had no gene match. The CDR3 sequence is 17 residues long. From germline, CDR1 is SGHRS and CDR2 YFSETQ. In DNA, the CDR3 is TGCGCCAGCAGCCCCGGGACTAGCGGGGCGCCCACAGATACGCAGTATTTT. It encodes CASSPGTSGAPTDTQYF.

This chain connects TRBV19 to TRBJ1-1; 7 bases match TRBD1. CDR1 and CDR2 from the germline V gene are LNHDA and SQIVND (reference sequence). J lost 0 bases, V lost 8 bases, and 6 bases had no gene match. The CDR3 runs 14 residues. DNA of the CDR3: TGTGCCAGTCGACGAGACAGGGTGAACACTGAAGCTTTCTTT. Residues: CASRRDRVNTEAFF.

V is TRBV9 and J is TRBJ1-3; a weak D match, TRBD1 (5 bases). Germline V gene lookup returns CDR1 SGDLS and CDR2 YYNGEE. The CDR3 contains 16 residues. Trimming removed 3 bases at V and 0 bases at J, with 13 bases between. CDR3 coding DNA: TGTGCCAGCAGCGCCCACCGACAGCACTCTGGAAACACCATATATTTT. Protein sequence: CASSAHRQHSGNTIYF.

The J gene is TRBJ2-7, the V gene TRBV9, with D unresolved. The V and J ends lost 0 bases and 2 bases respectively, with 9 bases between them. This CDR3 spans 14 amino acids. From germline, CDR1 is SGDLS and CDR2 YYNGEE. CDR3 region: CASSVGAVPYEQYF. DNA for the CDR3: TGTGCCAGCAGCGTAGGGGCCGTCCCCTACGAGCAGTACTTC.

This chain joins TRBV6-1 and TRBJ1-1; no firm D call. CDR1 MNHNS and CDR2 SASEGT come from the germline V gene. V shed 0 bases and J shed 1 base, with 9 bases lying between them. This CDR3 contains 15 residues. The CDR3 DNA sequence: TGTGCCAGCAGTGAAGCGCCCCTAGGGAACACTGAAGCTTTCTTT. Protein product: CASSEAPLGNTEAFF.

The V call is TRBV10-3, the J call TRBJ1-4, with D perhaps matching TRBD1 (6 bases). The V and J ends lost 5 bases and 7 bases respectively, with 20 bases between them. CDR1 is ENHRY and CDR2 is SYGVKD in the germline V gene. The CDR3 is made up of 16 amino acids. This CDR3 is CAISQNSRQVAEKLFF. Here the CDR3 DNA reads TGTGCCATCAGTCAAAATTCGCGACAGGTGGCTGAAAAACTGTTTTTT.

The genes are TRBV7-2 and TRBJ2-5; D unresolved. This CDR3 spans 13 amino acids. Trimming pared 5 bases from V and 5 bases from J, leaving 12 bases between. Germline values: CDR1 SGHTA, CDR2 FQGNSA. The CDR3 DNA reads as TGTGCCAGCAGCCGACCAGGATCCGAGACCCAGTACTTC. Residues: CASSRPGSETQYF. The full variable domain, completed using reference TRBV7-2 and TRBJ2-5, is GAGVSQSPSNKVTEKGKDVELRCDPISGHTALYWYRQSLGQGLEFLIYFQGNSAPDKSGLPSDRFSAERTGGSVSTLTIQRTQQEDSAVYLCASSRPGSETQYFGPGTRLLVL.

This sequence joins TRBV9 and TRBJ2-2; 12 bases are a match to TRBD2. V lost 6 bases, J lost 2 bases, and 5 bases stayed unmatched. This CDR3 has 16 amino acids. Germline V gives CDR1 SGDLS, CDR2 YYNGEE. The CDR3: CASNRLAGVNTGELFF. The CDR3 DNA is TGTGCCAGCAACCGACTAGCGGGAGTCAACACCGGGGAGCTGTTTTTT. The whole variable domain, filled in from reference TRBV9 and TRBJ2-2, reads DSGVTQTPKHLITATGQRVTLRCSPRSGDLSVYWYQQSLDQGLQFLIQYYNGEERAKGNILERFSAQQFPDLHSELNLSSLELGDSALYFCASNRLAGVNTGELFFGEGSRLTVL.

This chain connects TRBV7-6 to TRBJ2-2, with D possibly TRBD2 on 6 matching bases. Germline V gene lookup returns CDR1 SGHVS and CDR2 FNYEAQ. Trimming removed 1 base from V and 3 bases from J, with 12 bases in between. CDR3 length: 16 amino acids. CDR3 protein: CASSLGGGEYTGELFF. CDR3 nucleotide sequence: TGTGCCAGCAGCTTAGGGGGAGGAGAGTACACCGGGGAGCTGTTTTTT.